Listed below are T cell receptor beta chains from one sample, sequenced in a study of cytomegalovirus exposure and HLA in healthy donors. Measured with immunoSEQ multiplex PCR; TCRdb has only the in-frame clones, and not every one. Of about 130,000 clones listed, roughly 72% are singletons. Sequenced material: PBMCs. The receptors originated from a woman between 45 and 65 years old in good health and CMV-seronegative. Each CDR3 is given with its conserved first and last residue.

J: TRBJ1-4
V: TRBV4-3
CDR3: CASSQAGYEKLFF

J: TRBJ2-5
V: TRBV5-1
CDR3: CASSLAVTGGTETQYF

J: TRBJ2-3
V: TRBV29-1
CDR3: CSVERTTGMGTDTQYF

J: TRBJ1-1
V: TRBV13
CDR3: CASSLPQGSEAFF

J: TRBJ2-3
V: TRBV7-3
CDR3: CASSESGRASDTQYF

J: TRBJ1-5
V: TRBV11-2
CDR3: CASSLGDRSNQPQHF

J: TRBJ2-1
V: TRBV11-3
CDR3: CASSPHPLAGLLYNEQFF

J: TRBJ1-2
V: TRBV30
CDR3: CAWSLRQTNYGYTF

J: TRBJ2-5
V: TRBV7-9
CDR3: CASSWTAYQETQYF

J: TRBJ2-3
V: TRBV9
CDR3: CASSPWDSSTDTQYF

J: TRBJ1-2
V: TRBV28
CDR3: CASSSLRDLSNYGYTF

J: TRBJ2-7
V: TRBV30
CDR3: CASIPLADEQYF

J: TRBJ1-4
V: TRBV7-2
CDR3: CASSLRGTGEEKLFF

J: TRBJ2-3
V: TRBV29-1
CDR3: CSVEEAGATTDTQYF

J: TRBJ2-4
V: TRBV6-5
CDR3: CASSRGLAKNIQYF

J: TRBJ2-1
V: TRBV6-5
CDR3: CASSYNNRDGQFF

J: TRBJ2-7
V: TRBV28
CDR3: CASNTAHGEYEQYF

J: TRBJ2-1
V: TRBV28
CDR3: CASSRTGGSNEQFF

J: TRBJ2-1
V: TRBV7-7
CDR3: CASSLGGFRSSYNEQFF